One sample yielded the 14 T cell receptor beta chains listed below, sequenced in a study of blood T cell repertoires in COVID-19. Only in-frame clones appear in the TCRdb table, and some are missing; sequencing was by immunoSEQ multiplex PCR. The sample lists under 400,000 clones, 90% occurring once. Sequenced material: peripheral blood. The source of these receptors is a woman in her 30s with COVID-19, enrolled during active disease.

The chain uses TRBV9 and TRBJ2-7; D gene uncertain. Germline V gene sequence: CDR1 SGDLS, CDR2 YYNGEE. Trimming pared 0 bases from V and 1 base from J, leaving 14 bases between. The CDR3 sequence is 16 residues long. The CDR3 spells CASSVGPRPESYEQYF. CDR3 bases: TGTGCCAGCAGCGTAGGCCCAAGACCGGAGTCCTACGAGCAGTACTTC. The variable domain in full, completed from reference TRBV9 and TRBJ2-7, reads DSGVTQTPKHLITATGQRVTLRCSPRSGDLSVYWYQQSLDQGLQFLIQYYNGEERAKGNILERFSAQQFPDLHSELNLSSLELGDSALYFCASSVGPRPESYEQYFGPGTRLTVT.

This rearrangement joins TRBV4-1 to TRBJ2-7, with D unclear. Germline V gene sequence: CDR1 MGHRA, CDR2 YSYEKL. The CDR3 covers 14 residues. With 2 bases removed from V and 0 bases from J, the gap between germline ends came to 8 bases. The CDR3 DNA reads TGCGCCAGCAGCCAACGCGACACCTCCTACGAGCAGTACTTC. Protein: CASSQRDTSYEQYF.

The V and J genes are TRBV18 and TRBJ2-5, with TRBD1 matching over 10 bases. Germline V gene sequence: CDR1 KGHSH, CDR2 LQKENI. The CDR3 loop spans 16 amino acids. V shed 3 bases, J shed 6 bases, and the junction held 10 bases outside the gene matches. CDR3 region: CASSPGKTGGLKTQYF. DNA for the CDR3: TGTGCCAGCTCACCCGGAAAGACAGGGGGCCTGAAGACCCAGTACTTC.

The chain has TRBV5-1 and TRBJ1-1; no clear D. Per germline, CDR1 SGHRS and CDR2 YFSETQ. The CDR3 has 14 amino acids. The V end lost 1 base, the J end lost 2 bases, and 9 bases lay between the germline ends. The CDR3 spells CASSLWQVNTEAFF. Here the CDR3 DNA reads TGCGCCAGCAGCTTGTGGCAGGTCAACACTGAAGCTTTCTTT.

Remarks on this clone: This specimen includes other DNA sequences encoding the same CDR3. CDR3 amino acids: CSASPQGSNQPQHF. DNA for the CDR3: TGCAGTGCTAGTCCACAGGGTAGCAATCAGCCCCAGCATTTT. V usage is TRBV20-1 and J usage is TRBJ1-5; D perhaps matches TRBD1 (6 bases). Trimming pared 3 bases from V and 0 bases from J, leaving 9 bases between. The CDR3 consists of 14 residues. Per germline, CDR1 DFQATT and CDR2 SNEGSKA (reference sequence).

The sample holds one count of this clone. J is TRBJ2-5 and V is TRBV5-6, with TRBD1 matching 7 bases. V lost 0 bases to trimming and J lost 4 bases; unmatched junction nucleotides: 6. Germline V gene data show CDR1 as SGHDT and CDR2 as YYEEEE. This CDR3 is built from 15 residues. The CDR3 bases are TGTGCCAGCAGCTTGGTGGACAGGAATGGAGAGACCCAGTACTTC. Its translation: CASSLVDRNGETQYF.

This chain uses TRBV29-1 with TRBJ2-3; maybe TRBD1 (7 bases). This CDR3 has 12 amino acids. V shed 5 bases and J shed 7 bases, with 13 bases lying between them. Germline lookup yields CDR1 SQVTM and CDR2 ANQGSEA. DNA of the CDR3: TGCAGCGTTTTGCAGGGGGACTATACGCAGTATTTT. As protein: CSVLQGDYTQYF.

The V call is TRBV20-1, the J call TRBJ2-7; D gene uncertain. Trimming took 4 bases from V and 6 from J, leaving 10 bases between them. Germline values: CDR1 DFQATT, CDR2 SNEGSKA (reference sequence). The CDR3 is made up of 11 amino acids. The CDR3 is CSAITRGEQYF. In DNA form, the CDR3 reads TGCAGTGCTATTACGAGAGGCGAGCAGTACTTC.

The sample holds a few counts of this clone. The gene calls are TRBV28 and TRBJ1-2; the D is unclear. There are 12 residues in the CDR3. CDR1 is MDHEN, CDR2 SYDVKM, per germline. The ends were cut back, 8 bases at V and 4 bases at J, with 11 bases in the middle. Written as DNA, the CDR3 is TGTGCCAGCCGCTCCAGGCGCTATGGCTACACCTTC. It yields the protein CASRSRRYGYTF.

The chain carries TRBV5-1 and TRBJ1-2, with a weak D call TRBD1 (6 bases). The CDR3 spans 15 residues. Looked up from germline, CDR1 is SGHRS and CDR2 is YFSETQ. Trimming stripped 4 bases from V and 3 bases from J, with 16 bases between. CDR3 sequence reads: CASSTEGRGDYGYTF. The CDR3 DNA reads TGCGCCAGCAGCACAGAAGGCAGGGGAGACTATGGCTACACCTTC. Looking up the rest from reference TRBV5-1 and TRBJ1-2 gives the full variable domain: KAGVTQTPRYLIKTRGQQVTLSCSPISGHRSVSWYQQTPGQGLQFLFEYFSETQRNKGNFPGRFSGRQFSNSRSEMNVSTLELGDSALYLCASSTEGRGDYGYTFGSGTRLTVV.

V is TRBV2 and J is TRBJ2-1; 8 bases are a match to TRBD1. CDR3 length: 15 amino acids. After removal of 2 bases from V and 8 bases from J, the junction contained 8 bases not matched to a gene. The germline V gene has CDR1 SNHLY and CDR2 FYNNEI. CDR3 amino acids: CASSERQGAIYEQFF. The DNA of the CDR3 is TGTGCCAGCAGTGAAAGGCAGGGGGCTATTTATGAGCAGTTCTTC.

This clone was recorded once. This chain connects TRBV5-1 to TRBJ1-2; tentative D call: TRBD1 (5 bases). The CDR3 runs 17 residues. From germline, CDR1 is SGHRS and CDR2 YFSETQ. The V and J ends lost 0 bases and 6 bases respectively, with 21 bases between them. Here the CDR3 DNA reads TGCGCCAGCAGCTTGGGTGACAGTGGATTTGGAGGGAATGGCTACACCTTC. This codes for CASSLGDSGFGGNGYTF. Full variable domain (rest looked up from reference TRBV5-1 and TRBJ1-2): KAGVTQTPRYLIKTRGQQVTLSCSPISGHRSVSWYQQTPGQGLQFLFEYFSETQRNKGNFPGRFSGRQFSNSRSEMNVSTLELGDSALYLCASSLGDSGFGGNGYTFGSGTRLTVV.

This clone was observed once. The chain links TRBV25-1 to TRBJ2-5, with 8 positions matching TRBD2. Germline CDR1 and CDR2: MGHDK and SYGVNS. V trimming: 4 bases; J trimming: 5 bases; junction bases outside the gene matches: 12. The CDR3 is 16 amino acids. CDR3 amino acids: CASSGTSSGSGETQYF. In nucleotides, the CDR3 is TGTGCCAGCAGTGGAACCTCAAGCGGGAGCGGGGAGACCCAGTACTTC. Together with reference TRBV25-1 and TRBJ2-5, the CDR3 gives the full variable domain: EADIYQTPRYLVIGTGKKITLECSQTMGHDKMYWYQQDPGMELHLIHYSYGVNSTEKGDLSSESTVSRIRTEHFPLTLESARPSHTSQYLCASSGTSSGSGETQYFGPGTRLLVL.

The chain carries TRBV28 and TRBJ2-1, with 11 nucleotides matching TRBD2. CDR1 MDHEN and CDR2 SYDVKM come from the germline V gene. After removal of 7 bases from V and 5 bases from J, the junction contained 7 bases not matched to a gene. The CDR3 runs 15 residues. CDR3 protein: CASNTLAGVHNEQFF. In nucleotides, the CDR3 is TGTGCCAGCAACACACTAGCGGGAGTTCACAATGAGCAGTTCTTC.